The T cell receptor beta chain under discussion was sequenced for a study of T cells in Graves' hyperthyroidism and ophthalmopathy. As for the study in general: Initial diagnosis, before any treatment, was when peripheral blood was collected.

The V gene end was trimmed by 2 bases and the J gene end by 1 base; junction bases not matched to a gene: 2. The CDR3 totals 14 residues. Germline V gene sequence: CDR1 MNHEY, CDR2 SVGEGT. The CDR3 regions of TCR beta were amplified from RNA transcripts. The HTBI primer set drove a first-round RT-PCR of the TCR CDR3. TCRdb used MiXCR to reprocess the multiplex PCR reads, holding one entry per CDR3 protein. This sample has 600,000 to 850,000 distinct CDR3 sequences, with 18% found just once. The sample taken for sequencing was blood. This rearrangement joins TRBV6-2 or TRBV6-3 to TRBJ2-7; TRBD1 aligns across 7 bases. This receptor was obtained from a woman between 50 and 59 years old with Graves' hyperthyroidism that later progressed to Graves' ophthalmopathy. The CDR3 region has the DNA TGTGCCAGCAGTTACGAACAGGGGTCCTACGAGCAGTACTTC. Its translation: CASSYEQGSYEQYF.